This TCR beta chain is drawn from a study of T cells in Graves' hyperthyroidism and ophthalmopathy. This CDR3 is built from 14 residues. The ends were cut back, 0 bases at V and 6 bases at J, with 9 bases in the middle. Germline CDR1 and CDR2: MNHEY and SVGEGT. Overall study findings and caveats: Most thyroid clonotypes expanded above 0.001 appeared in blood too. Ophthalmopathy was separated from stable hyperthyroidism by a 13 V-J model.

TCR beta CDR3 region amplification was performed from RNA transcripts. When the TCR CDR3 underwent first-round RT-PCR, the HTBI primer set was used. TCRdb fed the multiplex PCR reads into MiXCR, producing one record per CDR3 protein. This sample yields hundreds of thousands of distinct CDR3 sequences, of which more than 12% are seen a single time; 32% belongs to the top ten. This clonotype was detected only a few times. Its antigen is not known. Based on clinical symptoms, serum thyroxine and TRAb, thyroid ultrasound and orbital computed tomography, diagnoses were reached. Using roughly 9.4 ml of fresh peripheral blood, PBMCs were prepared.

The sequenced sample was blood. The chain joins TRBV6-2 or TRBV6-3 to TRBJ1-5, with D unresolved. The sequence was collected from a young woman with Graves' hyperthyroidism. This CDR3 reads CASSYSSQRQPQHF. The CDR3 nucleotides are TGTGCCAGCAGTTACTCGTCGCAGCGTCAGCCCCAGCATTTT.